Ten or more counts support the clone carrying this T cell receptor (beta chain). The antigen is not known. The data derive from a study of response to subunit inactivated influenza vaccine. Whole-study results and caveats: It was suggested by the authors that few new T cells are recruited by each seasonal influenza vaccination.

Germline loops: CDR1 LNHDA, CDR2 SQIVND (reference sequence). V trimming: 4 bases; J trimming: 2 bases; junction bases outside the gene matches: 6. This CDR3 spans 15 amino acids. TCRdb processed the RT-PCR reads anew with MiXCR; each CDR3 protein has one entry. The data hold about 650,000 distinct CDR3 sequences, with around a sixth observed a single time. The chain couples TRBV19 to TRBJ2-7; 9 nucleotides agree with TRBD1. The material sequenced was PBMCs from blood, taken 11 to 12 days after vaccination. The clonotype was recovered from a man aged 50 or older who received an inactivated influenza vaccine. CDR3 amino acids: CASSTGTGYPYEQYF. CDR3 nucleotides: TGTGCCAGTAGTACCGGGACAGGGTACCCCTACGAGCAGTACTTC.